Listed below are T cell receptor beta chains from one sample, sequenced in a study of blood T cell repertoires in COVID-19. Produced via immunoSEQ multiplex PCR; TCRdb's table is partial and in-frame only. The sample contains some 89,000 clones, more than 75% of which appear only once. Source material: peripheral blood. Receptors were obtained from a woman aged 80 or over with acute or convalescent COVID-19. The CDR3 runs from the conserved cysteine through the conserved F or W. A D gene is named only where the DNA matches it firmly. Clone size appears in some rows only: once, few, many, or a class for an expanded clone.

TRBV5-5	.	TRBD1	TRBJ2-7	CASSLGIPGQRSEQYF	TGTGCCAGCAGCTTGGGAATACCGGGACAGCGCTCCGAGCAGTACTTC
TRBV27	.	TRBD1	TRBJ2-1	CASSPDRGLYNEQFF	TGTGCCAGCAGTCCCGACAGGGGCCTTTACAATGAGCAGTTCTTC
TRBV11-3	.	.	TRBJ1-6	CASTYQQTDSPLHF	TGTGCCAGCACCTACCAGCAGACAGATTCACCCCTCCACTTT
TRBV10-3	.	TRBD2	TRBJ2-1	CAIKSSGSSYNEQFF	TGTGCCATCAAGTCTAGCGGGAGCTCCTACAATGAGCAGTTCTTC
TRBV5-1	.	.	TRBJ1-5	CASSLGQNQPQHF	TGCGCCAGCAGCTTGGGGCAGAATCAGCCCCAGCATTTT
TRBV19	once	TRBD2	TRBJ2-1	CASSILAGGPHNEQFF	TGTGCCAGTAGTATTCTAGCGGGAGGGCCCCACAATGAGCAGTTCTTC
TRBV3-1/TRBV3-2	.	TRBD1	TRBJ1-2	CASSQRDRGFPDYGYTF	TGTGCCAGCAGCCAAAGGGACAGGGGATTTCCTGACTATGGCTACACCTTC
TRBV13	.	.	TRBJ2-3	CASSIRARGMDTQYF	TGTGCCAGCAGCATCAGGGCCAGGGGTATGGATACGCAGTATTTT
TRBV5-1	few	.	TRBJ2-2	CASSLGWGNTGELFF	TGCGCCAGCAGCTTGGGGTGGGGCAACACCGGGGAGCTGTTTTTT
TRBV2	few	.	TRBJ2-3	CASNLRGAGITDTQYF	TGTGCCAGCAACCTCCGGGGGGCAGGGATCACAGATACGCAGTATTTT
TRBV7-9	.	.	TRBJ2-2	CASSSLPSGELFF	TGTGCCAGCAGCTCACTGCCTTCCGGGGAGCTGTTTTTT
TRBV19	.	.	TRBJ2-1	CASSSSALGGRNEQFF	TGTGCCAGTAGTAGTTCCGCCCTAGGTGGGAGGAATGAGCAGTTCTTC
TRBV5-1	once	TRBD2	TRBJ2-7	CAGGEGPLSEQYF	TGCGCCGGAGGGGAGGGGCCCCTATCCGAGCAGTACTTC
TRBV29-1	.	.	TRBJ1-1	CSVSDSLNTEAFF	TGCAGCGTATCCGACAGCCTGAACACTGAAGCTTTCTTT
TRBV27	.	TRBD2	TRBJ2-1	CASRHRLAGDNEQFF	TGTGCCAGCAGGCATCGACTAGCGGGAGACAATGAGCAGTTCTTC
TRBV28	.	.	TRBJ2-5	CASRTGRGARETQYF	TGTGCCAGCAGAACAGGCAGGGGCGCACGAGAGACCCAGTACTTC
TRBV5-4	.	.	TRBJ2-1	CASSTTSEGNEQFF	TGTGCCAGCAGCACCACCAGCGAGGGCAATGAGCAGTTCTTC
TRBV6-5	.	TRBD1	TRBJ2-5	CASSTGTGGGETQYF	TGTGCCAGCAGTACCGGGACAGGGGGCGGAGAGACCCAGTACTTC
TRBV10-3	.	.	TRBJ1-6	CAISEILRTAGSPLHF	TGTGCCATCAGTGAGATCCTGCGGACAGCAGGCTCACCCCTCCACTTT
TRBV9	.	TRBD1	TRBJ1-1	CASSPPGQGRNTEAFF	TGTGCCAGCAGCCCACCGGGACAGGGCCGGAACACTGAAGCTTTCTTT
TRBV5-1	.	.	TRBJ2-3	CASSLEQGADTQYF	TGCGCCAGCAGCTTGGAGCAAGGGGCAGATACGCAGTATTTT
TRBV10-2	.	TRBD1	TRBJ1-5	CASSPGQGSSLGPQHF	TGCGCCAGCAGCCCTGGACAGGGTAGTTCCTTAGGCCCCCAGCATTTT
TRBV3-1/TRBV3-2	few	TRBD2	TRBJ2-3	CASSQGGRSDTQYF	TGTGCCAGCAGCCAGGGCGGGAGGTCAGATACGCAGTATTTT